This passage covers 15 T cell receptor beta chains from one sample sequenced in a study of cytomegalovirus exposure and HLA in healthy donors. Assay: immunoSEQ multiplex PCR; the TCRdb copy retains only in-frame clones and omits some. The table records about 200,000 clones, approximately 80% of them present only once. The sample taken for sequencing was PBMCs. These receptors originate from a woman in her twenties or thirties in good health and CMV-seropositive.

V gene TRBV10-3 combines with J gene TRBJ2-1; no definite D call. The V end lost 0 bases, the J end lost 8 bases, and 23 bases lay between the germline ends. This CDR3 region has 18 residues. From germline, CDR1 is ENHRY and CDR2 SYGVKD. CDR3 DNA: TGTGCCATCAGTGAGTCTCAGCCGACTTTCTCCATTGGCGATGAGCAGTTCTTC. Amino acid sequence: CAISESQPTFSIGDEQFF.

The CDR3 region has the DNA TGTGCCAGCAGAGGGAGAACCCAATACGAGCAGTACTTC. Translating it yields CASRGRTQYEQYF. This chain joins TRBV6-5 and TRBJ2-7, with D perhaps TRBD2 (5 bases). Germline loops: CDR1 MNHEY, CDR2 SVGAGI. Trimming left V 6 bases short and J 4 bases short, with 13 bases between. This CDR3 has 13 amino acids.

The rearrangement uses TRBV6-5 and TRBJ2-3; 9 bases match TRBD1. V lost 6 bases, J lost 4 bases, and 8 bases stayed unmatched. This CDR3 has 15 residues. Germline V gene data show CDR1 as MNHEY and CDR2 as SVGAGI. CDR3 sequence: CASRKQGAGPDTQYF. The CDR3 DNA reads TGTGCCAGCAGAAAACAGGGGGCCGGCCCAGATACGCAGTATTTT.

CDR3 loop: CASSLDRGYEQYF. The CDR3 bases are TGTGCCAGCAGCTTAGATCGGGGTTACGAGCAGTACTTC. This sequence joins TRBV11-2 and TRBJ2-7, with a tentative D call TRBD2 (5 bases). With 0 bases removed from V and 4 bases from J, the gap between germline ends came to 7 bases. The CDR3 is 13 residues long. The germline V gene has CDR1 SGHAT and CDR2 FQNNGV.

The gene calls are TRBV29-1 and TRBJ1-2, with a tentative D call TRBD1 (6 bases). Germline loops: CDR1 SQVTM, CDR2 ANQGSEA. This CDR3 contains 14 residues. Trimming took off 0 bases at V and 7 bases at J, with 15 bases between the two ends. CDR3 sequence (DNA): TGCAGCGTTGAAGATCGTAACAGGGAAGGTGGCTACACCTTC. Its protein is CSVEDRNREGGYTF.

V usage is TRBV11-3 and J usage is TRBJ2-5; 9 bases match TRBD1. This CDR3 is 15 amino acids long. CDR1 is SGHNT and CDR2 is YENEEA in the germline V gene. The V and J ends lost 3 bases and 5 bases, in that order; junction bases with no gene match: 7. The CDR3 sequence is CASSLRTGGVETQYF. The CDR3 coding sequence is TGTGCCAGCAGCTTGCGTACAGGGGGCGTCGAGACCCAGTACTTC.

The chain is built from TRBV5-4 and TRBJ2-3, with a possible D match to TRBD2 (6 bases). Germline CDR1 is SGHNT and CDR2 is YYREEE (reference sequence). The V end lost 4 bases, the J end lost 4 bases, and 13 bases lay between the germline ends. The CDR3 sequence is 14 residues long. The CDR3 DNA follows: TGTGCCAGCAGCCACGGAGGGAGTTCAGATACGCAGTATTTT. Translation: CASSHGGSSDTQYF.

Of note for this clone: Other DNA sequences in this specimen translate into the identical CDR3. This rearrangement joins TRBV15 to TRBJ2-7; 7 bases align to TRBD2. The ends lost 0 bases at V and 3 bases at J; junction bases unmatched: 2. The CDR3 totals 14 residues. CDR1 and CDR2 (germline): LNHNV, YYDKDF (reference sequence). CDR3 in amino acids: CATSREGGSYEQYF. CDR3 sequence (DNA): TGTGCCACCAGCAGAGAAGGCGGGAGCTACGAGCAGTACTTC.

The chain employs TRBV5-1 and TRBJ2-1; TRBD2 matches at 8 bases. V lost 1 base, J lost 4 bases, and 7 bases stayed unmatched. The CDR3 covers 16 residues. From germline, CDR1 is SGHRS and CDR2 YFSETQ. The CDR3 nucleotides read TGCGCCAGCAGCTTGCCGACTAGCGTATTATACAATGAGCAGTTCTTC. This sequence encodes CASSLPTSVLYNEQFF.

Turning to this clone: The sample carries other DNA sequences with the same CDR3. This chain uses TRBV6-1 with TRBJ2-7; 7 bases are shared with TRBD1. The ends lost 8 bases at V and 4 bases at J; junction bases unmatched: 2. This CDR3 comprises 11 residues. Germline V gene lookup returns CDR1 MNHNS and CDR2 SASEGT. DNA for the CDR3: TGTGCCAGCCCAGGGGGTTACGAGCAGTACTTC. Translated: CASPGGYEQYF.

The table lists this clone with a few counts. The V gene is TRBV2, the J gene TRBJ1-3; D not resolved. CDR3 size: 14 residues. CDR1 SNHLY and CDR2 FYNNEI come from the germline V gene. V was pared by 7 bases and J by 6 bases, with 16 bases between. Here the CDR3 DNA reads TGTGCCAGCAAGAGGGCCGGTGATTTAAACACCATATATTTT. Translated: CASKRAGDLNTIYF.

CDR3 sequence (DNA): TGTGCCAGTTCAATGGGGGGGGTTTCCTACAATGAGCAGTTCTTC. This encodes CASSMGGVSYNEQFF. This chain joins TRBV27 and TRBJ2-1; 7 bases map to TRBD2. With 9 bases clipped from V and 1 base from J, the junction kept 9 bases outside the gene matches. The CDR3 extends over 15 amino acids. Germline values: CDR1 MNHEY, CDR2 SMNVEV (reference sequence).

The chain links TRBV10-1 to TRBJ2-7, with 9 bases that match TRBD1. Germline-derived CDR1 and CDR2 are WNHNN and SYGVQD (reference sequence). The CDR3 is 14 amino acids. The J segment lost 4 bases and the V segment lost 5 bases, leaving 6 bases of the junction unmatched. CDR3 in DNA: TGCGCCAGCAGTCCGGGACAGGGAACTTACGAGCAGTACTTC. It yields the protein CASSPGQGTYEQYF.

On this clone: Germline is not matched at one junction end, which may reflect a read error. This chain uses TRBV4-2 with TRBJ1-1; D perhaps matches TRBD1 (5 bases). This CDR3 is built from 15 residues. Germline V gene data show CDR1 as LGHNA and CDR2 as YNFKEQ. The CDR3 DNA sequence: TGTGCCAGCAGCAAAGACAGATACATGAACACTGAAGCTTTCTTT. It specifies CASSKDRYMNTEAFF.

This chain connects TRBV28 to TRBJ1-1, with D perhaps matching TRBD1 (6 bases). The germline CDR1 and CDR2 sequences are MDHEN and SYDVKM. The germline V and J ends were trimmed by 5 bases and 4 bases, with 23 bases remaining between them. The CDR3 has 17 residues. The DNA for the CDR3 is TGTGCCAGCAGTCTTTTGGCAGGGGAGTTTAGTAGCACTGAAGCTTTCTTT. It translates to CASSLLAGEFSSTEAFF.